This T cell receptor beta chain was captured in a study of regulatory T cells in long-lasting Graves disease. About the study: Less than 3 months of antithyroid drugs had been taken by newly diagnosed Graves' patients.

Stated time point: newly diagnosed GD, antithyroid drugs for less than 3 months. The TCR library used RNA extracted from PBMCs. According to the study, TCR beta libraries were built with iRepertoire HTBI primers and CDR3-region Arm-PCR. Study processing details: Some 60 TRBV and approximately 13 TRBJ segments were identified across samples. TCRdb reprocessed the multiplex PCR reads via MiXCR and lists one record per CDR3 protein. The V and J calls shown here were made by TCRdb, not taken from the authors' results. Of roughly 610,000 distinct CDR3 sequences in the sample, approximately 16% were seen once. This clonotype showed up many times. This sample also appeared in a second study, on T cells in Graves' hyperthyroidism and ophthalmopathy. That work states: Calling Graves' hyperthyroidism stable meant ophthalmopathy did not progress within 18 months. Most thyroid clonotypes expanded above 0.001 appeared in blood too.

This receptor was obtained from a man in his late teens or twenties with Graves disease. Sequenced here: peripheral blood mononuclear cells (PBMCs), sampled at new diagnosis, from a patient treated with antithyroid drugs.

The CDR3 nucleotides are TGTGCCAGCAGTTGGGGTGGTGGCTCCTACGAGCAGTACTTC. It encodes CASSWGGGSYEQYF. The rearrangement links TRBV12-3 or TRBV12-4 to TRBJ2-7; no firm D call. V was trimmed by 4 bases and J by 0 bases, leaving 10 bases between them. The CDR3 has 14 residues.